This T cell receptor (beta chain) was observed in a study of blood T cell repertoires in COVID-19. For the study at large: Whether acute or convalescent, the COVID-19 samples came from the United States, Italy and Spain.

This CDR3 comprises 14 residues. CDR1 and CDR2 from the germline V gene are MGHRA and YSYEKL. Trimming removed 1 base from V and 5 bases from J, with 12 bases in between. As originally analysed: Amplification from reference gene primers served as the basis for estimated nucleated cell counts. Sequenced by immunoSEQ multiplex PCR; TCRdb stores in-frame clones only, minus some. V and J calls and clone size follow that table, whereas D and trimming were derived from the DNA. The data show around 300,000 clones, about nine tenths seen once. The TCR was taken from a man aged 50-59 years with active or convalescent COVID-19. Sequencing used peripheral blood. The rearrangement uses TRBV4-1 and TRBJ2-7, with D possibly TRBD2 on 5 matching bases. CDR3 coding DNA: TGCGCCAGCAGCCAAGGTCACTCGGGGAACGAGCAGTACTTC. This sequence encodes CASSQGHSGNEQYF.